The TCR beta chain described here comes from a study of cytomegalovirus exposure and HLA in healthy donors. The germline gives CDR1 SGHTA, CDR2 FQGNSA. The CDR3 spans 11 residues. V lost 5 bases and J lost 10, with 12 bases in between. Primers: 60 Vbeta forward and 13 Jbeta reverse. The repertoire was sequenced with immunoSEQ multiplex PCR; TCRdb's copy has only in-frame clones and lacks some. The table records roughly 150,000 clones, roughly 80% of them present only once. V and J are TRBV7-2 and TRBJ2-7; a weak D match, TRBD1 (6 bases). The sequenced material came from PBMCs. The TCR comes from a male donor in good health and CMV-seronegative. The CDR3 loop reads CASSVDRFQYF. Here the CDR3 DNA reads TGTGCCAGCAGCGTGGACAGATTTCAGTACTTC.